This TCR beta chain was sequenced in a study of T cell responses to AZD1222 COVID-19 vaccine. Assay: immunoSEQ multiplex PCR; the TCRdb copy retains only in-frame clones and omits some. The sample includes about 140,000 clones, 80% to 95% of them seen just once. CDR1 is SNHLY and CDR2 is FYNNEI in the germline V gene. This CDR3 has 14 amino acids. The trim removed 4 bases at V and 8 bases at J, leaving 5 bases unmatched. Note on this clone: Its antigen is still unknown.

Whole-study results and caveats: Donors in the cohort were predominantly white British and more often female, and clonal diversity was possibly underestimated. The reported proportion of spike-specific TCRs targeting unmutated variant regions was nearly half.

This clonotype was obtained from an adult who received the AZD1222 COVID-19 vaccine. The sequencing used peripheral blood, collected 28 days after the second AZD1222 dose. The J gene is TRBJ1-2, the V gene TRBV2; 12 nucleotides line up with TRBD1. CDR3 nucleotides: TGTGCCAGCAGTGTGGGACAGGGGGCGGAAGGCTACACCTTC. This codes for CASSVGQGAEGYTF.